A single TCR beta chain is shown here with its context. With 60 Vbeta and 13 Jbeta primers, the PCR was carried out. Method: immunoSEQ multiplex PCR; TCRdb's copy keeps in-frame clones and lacks some. The data show some 170,000 clones, 65% to 85% seen once. The source of the sample is a study of cytomegalovirus exposure and HLA in healthy donors. CDR3 length equals 13 residues. Germline V lookup: CDR1 MNHNS, CDR2 SASEGT. J lost 4 bases, V lost 7 bases, and 5 bases had no gene match. This receptor was identified in a woman aged 45-59 years in good health and CMV-seropositive. The chain links TRBV6-1 to TRBJ1-1; 8 bases match TRBD1. The specimen was PBMCs. The CDR3, as DNA: TGTGCCAGCATCTCCGGACAGGGCACTGAAGCTTTCTTT. It specifies CASISGQGTEAFF.